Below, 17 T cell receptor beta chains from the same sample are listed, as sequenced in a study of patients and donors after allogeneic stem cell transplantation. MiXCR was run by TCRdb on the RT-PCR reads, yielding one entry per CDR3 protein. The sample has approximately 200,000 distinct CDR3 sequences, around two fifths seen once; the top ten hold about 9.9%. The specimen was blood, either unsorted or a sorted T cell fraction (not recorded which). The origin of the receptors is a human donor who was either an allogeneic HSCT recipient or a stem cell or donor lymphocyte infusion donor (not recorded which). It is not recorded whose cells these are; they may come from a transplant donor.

The CDR3 protein is CASSLSAGMNTEAFF. Written as DNA, the CDR3 is TGCGCCAGCAGCTTGAGTGCGGGAATGAACACTGAAGCTTTCTTT. The rearrangement joins TRBV5-1 to TRBJ1-1; unclear D gene. Trimming cost V 1 base and J 0 bases, with 10 bases left between them. Germline V gene sequence: CDR1 SGHRS, CDR2 YFSETQ. The CDR3 is made up of 15 amino acids.

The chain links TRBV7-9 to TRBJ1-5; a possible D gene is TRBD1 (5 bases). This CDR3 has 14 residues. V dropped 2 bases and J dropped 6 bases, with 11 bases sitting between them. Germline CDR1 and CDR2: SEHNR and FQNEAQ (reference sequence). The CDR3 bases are TGTGCCAGCAGCTTACTGGGGGGAAGTCAGCCCCAGCATTTT. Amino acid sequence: CASSLLGGSQPQHF. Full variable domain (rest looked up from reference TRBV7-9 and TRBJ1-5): DTGVSQNPRHKITKRGQNVTFRCDPISEHNRLYWYRQTLGQGPEFLTYFQNEAQLEKSRLLSDRFSAERPKGSFSTLEIQRTEQGDSAMYLCASSLLGGSQPQHFGDGTRLSIL.

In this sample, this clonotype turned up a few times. The CDR3 DNA follows: TGTGCCAGCAGTTACCGGGACAGTCCGGGAAACACCATATATTTT. Encoded protein: CASSYRDSPGNTIYF. The chain links TRBV6-6 to TRBJ1-3; 7 nucleotides line up with TRBD1. Germline assignment: CDR1 MNHNY and CDR2 SVGAGI (reference sequence). Trimming took 2 bases from V and 4 from J; bases not matched to a gene: 5. The CDR3 covers 15 residues.

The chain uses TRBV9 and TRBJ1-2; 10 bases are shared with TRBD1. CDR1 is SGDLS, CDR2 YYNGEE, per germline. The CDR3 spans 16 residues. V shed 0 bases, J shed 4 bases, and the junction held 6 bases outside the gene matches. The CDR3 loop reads CASSVEGTGEVYGYTF. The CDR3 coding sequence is TGTGCCAGCAGCGTAGAGGGGACAGGGGAAGTCTATGGCTACACCTTC.

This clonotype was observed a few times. This CDR3 is CASSYVDRINTEAFF. In nucleotides, the CDR3 is TGTGCCAGCAGTTACGTGGACAGGATCAACACTGAAGCTTTCTTT. The chain recombines TRBV6-6 with TRBJ1-1, with 7 positions matching TRBD1. Germline V CDR1 and CDR2: MNHNY, SVGAGI (reference sequence). This CDR3 region has 15 residues. Trimming removed 2 bases from V and 2 bases from J; junction bases left unmatched: 5.

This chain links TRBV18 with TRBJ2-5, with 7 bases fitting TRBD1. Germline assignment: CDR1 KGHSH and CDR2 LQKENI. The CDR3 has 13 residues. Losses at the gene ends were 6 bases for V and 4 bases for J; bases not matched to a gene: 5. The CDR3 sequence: CASSPGQRETQYF. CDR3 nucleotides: TGTGCCAGCTCCCCGGGACAGCGAGAGACCCAGTACTTC.

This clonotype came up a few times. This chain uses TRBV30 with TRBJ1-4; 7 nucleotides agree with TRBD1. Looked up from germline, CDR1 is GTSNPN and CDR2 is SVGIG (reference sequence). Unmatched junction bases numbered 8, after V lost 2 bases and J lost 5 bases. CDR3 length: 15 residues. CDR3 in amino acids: CAWSSTTGNNEKLFF. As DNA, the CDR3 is TGTGCCTGGAGTTCTACGACAGGGAACAATGAAAAACTGTTTTTT.

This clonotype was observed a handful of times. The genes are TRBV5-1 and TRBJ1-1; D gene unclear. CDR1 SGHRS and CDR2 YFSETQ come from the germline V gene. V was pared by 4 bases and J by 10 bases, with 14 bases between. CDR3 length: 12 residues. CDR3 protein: CASSPSVGSAFF. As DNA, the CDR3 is TGCGCCAGCAGCCCCAGTGTCGGATCAGCTTTCTTT.

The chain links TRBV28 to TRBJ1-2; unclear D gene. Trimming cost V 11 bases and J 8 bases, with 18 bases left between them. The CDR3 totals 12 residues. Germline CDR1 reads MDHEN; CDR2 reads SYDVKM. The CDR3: CAAGEDWRGYTF. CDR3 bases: TGTGCCGCAGGAGAGGACTGGCGCGGCTACACCTTC.

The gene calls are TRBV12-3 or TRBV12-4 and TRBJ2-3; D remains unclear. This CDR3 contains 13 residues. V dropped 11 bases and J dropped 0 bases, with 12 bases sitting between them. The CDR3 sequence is CAWTEESTDTQYF. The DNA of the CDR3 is TGTGCCTGGACGGAAGAGAGCACAGATACGCAGTATTTT.

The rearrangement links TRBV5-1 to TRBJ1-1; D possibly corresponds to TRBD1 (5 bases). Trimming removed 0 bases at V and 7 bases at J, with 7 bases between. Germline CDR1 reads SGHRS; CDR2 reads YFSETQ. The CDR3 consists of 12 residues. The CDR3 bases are TGCGCCAGCAGCTTGGTCCAGGGTGAAGCTTTCTTT. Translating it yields CASSLVQGEAFF.

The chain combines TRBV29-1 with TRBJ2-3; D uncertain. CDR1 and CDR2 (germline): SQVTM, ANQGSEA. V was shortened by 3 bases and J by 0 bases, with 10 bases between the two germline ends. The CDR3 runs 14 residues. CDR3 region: CSVELELSTDTQYF. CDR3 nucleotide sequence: TGCAGCGTTGAGCTCGAGCTTAGCACAGATACGCAGTATTTT.

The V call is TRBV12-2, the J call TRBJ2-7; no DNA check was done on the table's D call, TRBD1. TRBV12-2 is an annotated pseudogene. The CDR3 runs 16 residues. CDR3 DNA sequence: TGTGCAAGTCGCTCCAGCCGGGACAGGGATTTTAACGAGCAGTACTTC. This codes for CASRSSRDRDFNEQYF.

CDR3 region: CASSQALPYGYTF. The CDR3 region has the DNA TGCGCCAGCAGCCAGGCTCTACCTTATGGCTACACCTTC. V usage is TRBV4-1 and J usage is TRBJ1-2; D uncertain. V was trimmed by 3 bases and J by 5 bases, leaving 10 bases between them. CDR3 length: 13 amino acids. From germline, CDR1 is MGHRA and CDR2 YSYEKL.

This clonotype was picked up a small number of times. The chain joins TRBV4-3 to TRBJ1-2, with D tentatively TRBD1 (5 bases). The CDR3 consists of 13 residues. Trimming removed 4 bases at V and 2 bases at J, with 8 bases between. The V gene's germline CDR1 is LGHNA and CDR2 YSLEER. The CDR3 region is CASSRGANYGYTF. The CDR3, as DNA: TGCGCCAGCAGCCGAGGGGCCAACTATGGCTACACCTTC.

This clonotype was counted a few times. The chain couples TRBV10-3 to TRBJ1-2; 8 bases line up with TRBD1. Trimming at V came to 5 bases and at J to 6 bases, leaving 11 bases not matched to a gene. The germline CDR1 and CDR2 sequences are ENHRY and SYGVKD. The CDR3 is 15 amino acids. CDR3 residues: CAISNHRGERDGYTF. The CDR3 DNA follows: TGTGCCATCAGTAATCACAGGGGGGAAAGGGATGGCTACACCTTC.

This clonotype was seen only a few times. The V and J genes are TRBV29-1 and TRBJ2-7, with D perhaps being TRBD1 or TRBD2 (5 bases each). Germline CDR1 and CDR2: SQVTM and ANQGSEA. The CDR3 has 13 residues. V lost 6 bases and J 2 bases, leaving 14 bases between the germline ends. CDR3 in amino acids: CSVGRDGTYEQYF. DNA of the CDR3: TGCAGCGTCGGCCGGGACGGTACCTACGAGCAGTACTTC.